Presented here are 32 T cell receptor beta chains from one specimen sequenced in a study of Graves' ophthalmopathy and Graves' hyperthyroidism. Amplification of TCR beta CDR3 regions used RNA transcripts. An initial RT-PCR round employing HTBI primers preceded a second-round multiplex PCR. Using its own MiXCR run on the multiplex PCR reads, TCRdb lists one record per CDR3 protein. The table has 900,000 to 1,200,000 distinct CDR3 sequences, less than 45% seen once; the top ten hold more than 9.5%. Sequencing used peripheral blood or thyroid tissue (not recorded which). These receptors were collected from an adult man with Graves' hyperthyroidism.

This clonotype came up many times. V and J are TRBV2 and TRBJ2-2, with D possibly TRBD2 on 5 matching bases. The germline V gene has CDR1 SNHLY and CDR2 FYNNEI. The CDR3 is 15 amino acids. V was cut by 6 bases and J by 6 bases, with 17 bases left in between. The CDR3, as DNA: TGTGCCAGCAGACTTTCGAGGGTTAGGGCCGGGGAGCTGTTTTTT. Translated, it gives CASRLSRVRAGELFF.

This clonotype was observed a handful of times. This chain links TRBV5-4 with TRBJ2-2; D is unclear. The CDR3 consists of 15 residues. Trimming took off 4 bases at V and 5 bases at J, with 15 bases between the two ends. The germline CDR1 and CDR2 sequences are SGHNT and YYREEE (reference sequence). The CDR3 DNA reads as TGTGCCAGCAGCCGACCCTTGGGTGGGACCGGGGAGCTGTTTTTT. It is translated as CASSRPLGGTGELFF.

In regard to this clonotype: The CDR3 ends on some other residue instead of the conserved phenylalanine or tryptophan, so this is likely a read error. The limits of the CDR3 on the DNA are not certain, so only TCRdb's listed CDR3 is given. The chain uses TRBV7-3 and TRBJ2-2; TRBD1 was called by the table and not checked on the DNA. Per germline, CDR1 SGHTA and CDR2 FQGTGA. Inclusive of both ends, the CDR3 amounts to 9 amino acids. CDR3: CASSLAGAT.

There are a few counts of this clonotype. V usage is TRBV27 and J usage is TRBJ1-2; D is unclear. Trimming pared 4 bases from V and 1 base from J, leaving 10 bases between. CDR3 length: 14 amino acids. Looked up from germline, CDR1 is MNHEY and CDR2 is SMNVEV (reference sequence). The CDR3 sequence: CASSSGLDNYGYTF. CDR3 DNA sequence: TGTGCCAGCAGTTCTGGCTTAGATAACTATGGCTACACCTTC.

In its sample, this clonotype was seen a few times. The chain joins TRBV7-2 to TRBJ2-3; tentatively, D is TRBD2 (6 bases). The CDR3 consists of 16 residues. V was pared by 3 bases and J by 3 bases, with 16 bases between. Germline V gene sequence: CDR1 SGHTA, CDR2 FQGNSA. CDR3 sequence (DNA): TGTGCCAGCAGCTTGTCTGGGGGGAGTAGGACAGATACGCAGTATTTT. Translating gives CASSLSGGSRTDTQYF.

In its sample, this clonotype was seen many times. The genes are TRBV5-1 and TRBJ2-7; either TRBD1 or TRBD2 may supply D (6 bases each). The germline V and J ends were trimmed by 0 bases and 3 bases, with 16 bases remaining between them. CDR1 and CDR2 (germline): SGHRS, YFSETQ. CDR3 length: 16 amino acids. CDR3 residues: CASSLDRGTTIYEQYF. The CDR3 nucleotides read TGCGCCAGCAGCTTGGACCGCGGGACAACTATCTACGAGCAGTACTTC.

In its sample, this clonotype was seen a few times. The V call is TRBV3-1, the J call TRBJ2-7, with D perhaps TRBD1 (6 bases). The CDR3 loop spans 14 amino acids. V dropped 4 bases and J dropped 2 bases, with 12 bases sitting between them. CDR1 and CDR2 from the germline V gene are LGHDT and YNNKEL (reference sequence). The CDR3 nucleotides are TGTGCCAGCAGCCCGGACAGTAAAACCTACGAGCAGTACTTC. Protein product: CASSPDSKTYEQYF.

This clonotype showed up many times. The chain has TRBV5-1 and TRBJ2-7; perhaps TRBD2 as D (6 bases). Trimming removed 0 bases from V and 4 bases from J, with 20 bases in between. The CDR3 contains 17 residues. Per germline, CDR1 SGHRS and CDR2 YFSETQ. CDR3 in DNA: TGCGCCAGCAGCTTGGGCGCTAGCGAAGTTACCTTATACGAGCAGTACTTC. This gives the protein CASSLGASEVTLYEQYF.

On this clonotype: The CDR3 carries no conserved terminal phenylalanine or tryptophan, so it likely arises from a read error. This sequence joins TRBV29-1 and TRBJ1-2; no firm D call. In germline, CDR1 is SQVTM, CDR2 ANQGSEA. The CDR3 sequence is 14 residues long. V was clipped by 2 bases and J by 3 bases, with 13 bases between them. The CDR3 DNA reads TGCAGCGTTGAATTCCCCCAGGATCACTATGGCTACACCCTC. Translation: CSVEFPQDHYGYTL.

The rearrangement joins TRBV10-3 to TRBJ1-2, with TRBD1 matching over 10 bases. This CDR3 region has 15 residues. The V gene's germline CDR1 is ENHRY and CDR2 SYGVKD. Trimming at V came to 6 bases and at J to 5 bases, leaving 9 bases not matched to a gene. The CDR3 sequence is CAISNAGTGEYGYTF. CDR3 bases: TGTGCCATCAGCAACGCCGGGACAGGGGAATATGGCTACACCTTC.

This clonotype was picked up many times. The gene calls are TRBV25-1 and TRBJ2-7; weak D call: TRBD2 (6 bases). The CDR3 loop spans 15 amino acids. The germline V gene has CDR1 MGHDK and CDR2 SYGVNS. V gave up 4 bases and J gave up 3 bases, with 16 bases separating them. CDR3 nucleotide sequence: TGTGCCAGCAGTGGGTCAGGGAGGTCGGGCTACGAGCAGTACTTC. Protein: CASSGSGRSGYEQYF.

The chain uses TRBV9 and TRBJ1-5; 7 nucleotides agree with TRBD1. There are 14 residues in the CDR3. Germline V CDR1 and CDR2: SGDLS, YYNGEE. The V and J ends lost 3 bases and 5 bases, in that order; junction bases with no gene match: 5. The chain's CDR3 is CASSAGTEDQPQHF. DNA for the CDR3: TGTGCCAGCAGCGCAGGGACAGAGGATCAGCCCCAGCATTTT. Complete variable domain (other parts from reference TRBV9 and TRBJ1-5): DSGVTQTPKHLITATGQRVTLRCSPRSGDLSVYWYQQSLDQGLQFLIQYYNGEERAKGNILERFSAQQFPDLHSELNLSSLELGDSALYFCASSAGTEDQPQHFGDGTRLSIL.

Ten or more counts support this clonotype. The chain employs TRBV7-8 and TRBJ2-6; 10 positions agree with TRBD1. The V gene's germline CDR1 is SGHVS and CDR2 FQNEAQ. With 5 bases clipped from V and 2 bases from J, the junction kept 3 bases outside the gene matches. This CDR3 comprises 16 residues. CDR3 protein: CASSQGQGPGANVLTF. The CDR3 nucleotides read TGTGCCAGCAGCCAGGGACAGGGGCCTGGGGCCAACGTCCTGACTTTC.

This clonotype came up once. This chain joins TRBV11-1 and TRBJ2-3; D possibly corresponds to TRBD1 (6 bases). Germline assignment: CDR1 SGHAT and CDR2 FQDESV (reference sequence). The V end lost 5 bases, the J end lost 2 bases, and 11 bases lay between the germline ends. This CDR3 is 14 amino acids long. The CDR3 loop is CASSPDRYTDTQYF. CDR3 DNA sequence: TGTGCCAGCAGCCCGGACAGATACACAGATACGCAGTATTTT.

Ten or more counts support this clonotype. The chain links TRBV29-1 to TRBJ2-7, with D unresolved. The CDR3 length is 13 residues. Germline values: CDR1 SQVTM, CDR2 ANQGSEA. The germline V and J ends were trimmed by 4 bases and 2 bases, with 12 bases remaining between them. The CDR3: CSVVVGITYEQYF. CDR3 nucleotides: TGCAGCGTTGTTGTTGGGATAACCTACGAGCAGTACTTC.

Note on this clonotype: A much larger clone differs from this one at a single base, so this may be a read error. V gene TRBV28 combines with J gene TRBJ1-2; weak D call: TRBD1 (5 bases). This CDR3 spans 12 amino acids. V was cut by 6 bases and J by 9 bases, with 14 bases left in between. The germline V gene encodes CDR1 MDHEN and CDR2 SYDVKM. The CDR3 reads CASRPQEASYTF. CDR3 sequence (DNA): TGTGCCAGCAGGCCACAGGAGGCTAGCTACACCTTC.

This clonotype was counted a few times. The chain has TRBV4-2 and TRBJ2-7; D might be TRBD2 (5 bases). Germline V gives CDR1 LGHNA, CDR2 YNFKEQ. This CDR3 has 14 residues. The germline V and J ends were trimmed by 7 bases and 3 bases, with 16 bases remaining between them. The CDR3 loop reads CASTRKQADYEQYF. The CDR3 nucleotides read TGTGCCAGCACCCGCAAACAAGCGGACTACGAGCAGTACTTC.

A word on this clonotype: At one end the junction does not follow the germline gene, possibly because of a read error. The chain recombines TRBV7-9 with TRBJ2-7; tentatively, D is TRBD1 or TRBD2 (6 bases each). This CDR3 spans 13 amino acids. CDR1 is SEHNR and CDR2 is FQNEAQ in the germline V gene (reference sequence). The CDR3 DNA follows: TGCGCCAGCAGCCCGGAGGGGGGCGGCGAGCAGTACTTC. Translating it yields CASSPEGGGEQYF.

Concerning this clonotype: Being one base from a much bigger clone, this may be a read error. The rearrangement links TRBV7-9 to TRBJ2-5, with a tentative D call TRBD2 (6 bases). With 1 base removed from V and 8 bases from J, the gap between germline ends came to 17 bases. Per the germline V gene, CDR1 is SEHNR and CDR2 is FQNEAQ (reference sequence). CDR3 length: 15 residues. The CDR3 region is CASSLGGPRRETQYF. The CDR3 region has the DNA TGTGCCAGCAGCTTAGGAGGGCCGAGGAGGGAAACCCAGTACTTC.

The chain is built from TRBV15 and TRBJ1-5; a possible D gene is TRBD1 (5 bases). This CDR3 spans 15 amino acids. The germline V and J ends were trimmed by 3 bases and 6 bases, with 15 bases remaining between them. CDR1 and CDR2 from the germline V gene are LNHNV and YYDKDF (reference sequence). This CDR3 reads CATSSQVRAVQPQHF. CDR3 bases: TGTGCCACCAGCAGTCAGGTCAGGGCAGTTCAGCCCCAGCATTTT.

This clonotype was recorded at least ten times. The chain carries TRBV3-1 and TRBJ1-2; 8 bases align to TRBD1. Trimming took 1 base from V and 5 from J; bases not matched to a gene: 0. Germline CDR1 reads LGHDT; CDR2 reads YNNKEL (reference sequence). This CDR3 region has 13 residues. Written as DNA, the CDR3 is TGTGCCAGCAGCCAAGGGACAGGGTATGGCTACACCTTC. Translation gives CASSQGTGYGYTF.

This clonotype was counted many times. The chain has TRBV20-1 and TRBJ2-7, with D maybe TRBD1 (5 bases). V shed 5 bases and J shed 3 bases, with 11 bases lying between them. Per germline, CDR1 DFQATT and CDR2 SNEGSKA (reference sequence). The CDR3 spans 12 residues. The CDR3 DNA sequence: TGCAGTGCTTCGGATGACAGCTACGAGCAGTACTTC. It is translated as CSASDDSYEQYF.

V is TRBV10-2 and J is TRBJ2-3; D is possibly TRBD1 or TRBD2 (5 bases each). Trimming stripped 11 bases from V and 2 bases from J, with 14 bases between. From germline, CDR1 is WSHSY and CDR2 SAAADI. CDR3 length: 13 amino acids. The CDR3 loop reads CALRERLTDTQYF. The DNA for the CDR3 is TGCGCCCTCAGGGAGCGGCTCACAGATACGCAGTATTTT.

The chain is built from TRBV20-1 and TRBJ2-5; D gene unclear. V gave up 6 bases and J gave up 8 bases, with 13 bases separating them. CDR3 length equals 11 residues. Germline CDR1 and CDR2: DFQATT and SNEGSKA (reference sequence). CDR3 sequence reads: CSAGDRVTQYF. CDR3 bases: TGCAGTGCCGGAGACCGCGTAACCCAGTACTTC.

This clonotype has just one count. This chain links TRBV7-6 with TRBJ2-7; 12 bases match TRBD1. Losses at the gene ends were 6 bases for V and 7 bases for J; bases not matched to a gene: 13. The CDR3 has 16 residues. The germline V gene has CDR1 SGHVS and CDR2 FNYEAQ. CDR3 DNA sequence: TGTGCCAGCAGTTTATCGAGGGGACAGGGGGCAGGGGAGCAGTACTTC. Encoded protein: CASSLSRGQGAGEQYF. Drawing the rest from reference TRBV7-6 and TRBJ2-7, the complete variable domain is GAGVSQSPRYKVTKRGQDVALRCDPISGHVSLYWYRQALGQGPEFLTYFNYEAQQDKSGLPNDRFSAERPEGSISTLTIQRTEQRDSAMYRCASSLSRGQGAGEQYFGPGTRLTVT.

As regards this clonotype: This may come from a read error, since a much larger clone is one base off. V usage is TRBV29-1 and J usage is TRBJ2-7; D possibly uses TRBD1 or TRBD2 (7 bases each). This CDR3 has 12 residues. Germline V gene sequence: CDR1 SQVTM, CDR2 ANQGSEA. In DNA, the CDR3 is TGCCCAGGGGGGCGGGAGACCTGCGAGCAGTACTTC. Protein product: CPGGRETCEQYF.

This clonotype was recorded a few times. The CDR3 loop reads CASSPRLAEGVDTQYF. The CDR3, as DNA: TGTGCCAGCAGCCCGAGACTAGCGGAGGGGGTAGATACGCAGTATTTT. This rearrangement joins TRBV7-9 to TRBJ2-3, with 9 positions matching TRBD2. J gave up 5 bases and V 5 bases, and 11 bases lay outside the gene matches. Germline V gives CDR1 SEHNR, CDR2 FQNEAQ (reference sequence). This CDR3 comprises 16 residues.

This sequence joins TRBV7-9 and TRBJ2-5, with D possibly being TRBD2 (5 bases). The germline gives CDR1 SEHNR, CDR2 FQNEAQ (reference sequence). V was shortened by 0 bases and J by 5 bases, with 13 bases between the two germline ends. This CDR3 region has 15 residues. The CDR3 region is CASSLAQAAGETQYF. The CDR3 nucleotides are TGTGCCAGCAGCTTAGCCCAGGCGGCGGGTGAGACCCAGTACTTC.

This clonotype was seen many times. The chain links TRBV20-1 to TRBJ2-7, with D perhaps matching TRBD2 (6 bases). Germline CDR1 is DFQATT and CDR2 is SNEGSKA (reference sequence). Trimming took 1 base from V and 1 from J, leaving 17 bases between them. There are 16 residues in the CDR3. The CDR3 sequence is CSARGTGTADSYEQYF. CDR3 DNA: TGCAGTGCTAGAGGAACTGGGACTGCCGATTCCTACGAGCAGTACTTC.

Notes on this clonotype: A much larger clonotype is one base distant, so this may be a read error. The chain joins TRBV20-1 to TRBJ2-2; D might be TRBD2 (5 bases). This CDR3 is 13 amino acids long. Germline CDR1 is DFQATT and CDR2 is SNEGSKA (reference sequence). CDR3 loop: CSARRRNTVELFF. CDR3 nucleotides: TGCAGTGCTAGGCGGAGGAACACCGTGGAGCTGTTTTTT.

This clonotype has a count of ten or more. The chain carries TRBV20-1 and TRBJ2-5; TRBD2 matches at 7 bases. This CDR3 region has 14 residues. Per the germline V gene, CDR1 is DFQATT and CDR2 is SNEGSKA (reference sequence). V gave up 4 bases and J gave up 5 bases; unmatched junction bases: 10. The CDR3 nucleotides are TGCAGTGCTAAGCGGGAATTCGGTGCGGAGACCCAGTACTTC. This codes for CSAKREFGAETQYF.

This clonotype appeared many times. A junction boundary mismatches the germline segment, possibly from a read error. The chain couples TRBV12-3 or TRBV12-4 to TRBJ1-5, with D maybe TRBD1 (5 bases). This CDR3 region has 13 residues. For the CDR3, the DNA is TGTGCCAGCAGCCCTCTCGTCGGGGCGCAATTGGATTTT. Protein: CASSPLVGAQLDF.